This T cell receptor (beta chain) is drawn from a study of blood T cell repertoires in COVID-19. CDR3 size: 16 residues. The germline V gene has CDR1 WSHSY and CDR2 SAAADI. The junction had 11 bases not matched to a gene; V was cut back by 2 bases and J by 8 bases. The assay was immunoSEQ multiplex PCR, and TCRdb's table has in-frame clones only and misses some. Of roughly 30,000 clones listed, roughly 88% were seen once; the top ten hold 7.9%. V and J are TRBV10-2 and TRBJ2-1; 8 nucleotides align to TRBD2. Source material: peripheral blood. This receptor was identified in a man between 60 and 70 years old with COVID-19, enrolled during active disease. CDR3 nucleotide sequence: TGCGCCAGCAGTGAGCCGAGGACCGGGACTAGGGATGAGCAGTTCTTC. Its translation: CASSEPRTGTRDEQFF.